This T cell receptor beta chain was identified in a study of blood T cell repertoires in COVID-19. In the study overall: Sources were T cells, B-cell-depleted T cells, or PBMCs; the material itself was cDNA or gDNA.

Trimming took off 7 bases at V and 7 bases at J, with 8 bases between the two ends. Germline V CDR1 and CDR2: MNHEY, SVGAGI. The CDR3 runs 11 residues. Original methodology: Using reference gene primer amplification, nucleated cell counts were estimated. The protocol was immunoSEQ multiplex PCR, while the TCRdb copy is restricted to in-frame clones and leaves out a portion. The V and J calls and clone size were taken over from that table, and D and trimming were inferred from the DNA. The repertoire holds 100,000 to 150,000 clones, with 65% to 90% as singletons. The sequenced material came from peripheral blood. This receptor was obtained from a woman aged 60 to 75 with active or convalescent COVID-19. This chain connects TRBV6-5 to TRBJ1-5; D not resolved. This CDR3 reads CASTRAQPQHF. Here the CDR3 DNA reads TGTGCCAGCACGAGAGCGCAGCCCCAGCATTTT.